The T cell receptor beta chain described here comes from a study of human T cells and chemical hapten exposure. Trimming shortened V by 1 base and J by 2 bases, and 8 bases separated the two germline ends. The CDR3 totals 14 residues. Germline CDR1 is KGHSH and CDR2 is LQKENI. Time point given: patch test 2, 6 weeks after DPC sensitization. Treatment: therapeutic diphenylcyclopropenone sensitization with weekly scalp DPC. TCRdb independently ran MiXCR on the RACE reads; one entry per CDR3 protein. The sample records over 130,000 distinct CDR3 sequences, about 11% being singletons. V gene TRBV18 combines with J gene TRBJ1-1; TRBD1 might be the D (6 bases). The specimen comprised whole blood, sampled in connection with sensitization to the hapten diphenylcyclopropenone (DPC). The receptor was derived from a woman aged 50 to 60 with alopecia areata. Some clones in this sample may be carry-over from other donors' samples. CDR3 in amino acids: CASSPRGGNTEAFF. The CDR3 DNA sequence: TGTGCCAGCTCACCACGAGGGGGAAACACTGAAGCTTTCTTT.